The clone carrying this T cell receptor beta chain was counted at least ten times. What it binds is unknown. Template-switching 5'RACE yielded the TCR cDNA; a universal primer site and UMIs were added in the process. TCRdb ran MiXCR on the 5' RACE reads and lists one entry per CDR3 protein. The sample holds around 320,000 distinct CDR3 sequences; around 4.5% are singletons and the top ten take approximately 19%. The data were obtained in a study of T cells after yellow fever vaccination. Notes on the study in general: The booster saw the reappearance of most primary-vaccination clones (roughly 95% CD4, almost 90% CD8). Researchers noted that a small share of clonotypes showed up in both CD4 and CD8 compartments.

V gave up 3 bases and J gave up 3 bases; unmatched junction bases: 6. The CDR3 has 16 amino acids. The V gene's germline CDR1 is SGHRS and CDR2 YFSETQ. Material: PBMCs, obtained 15 days after the yellow fever booster vaccination. The chain couples TRBV5-1 to TRBJ1-1; 12 bases line up with TRBD1. This receptor was obtained from a man between 18 and 29 years old who received the YFV17D yellow fever vaccine. The CDR3 sequence: CASSSGQGARDTEAFF. CDR3 in DNA: TGCGCCAGCAGCTCGGGACAGGGGGCCCGCGACACTGAAGCTTTCTTT.